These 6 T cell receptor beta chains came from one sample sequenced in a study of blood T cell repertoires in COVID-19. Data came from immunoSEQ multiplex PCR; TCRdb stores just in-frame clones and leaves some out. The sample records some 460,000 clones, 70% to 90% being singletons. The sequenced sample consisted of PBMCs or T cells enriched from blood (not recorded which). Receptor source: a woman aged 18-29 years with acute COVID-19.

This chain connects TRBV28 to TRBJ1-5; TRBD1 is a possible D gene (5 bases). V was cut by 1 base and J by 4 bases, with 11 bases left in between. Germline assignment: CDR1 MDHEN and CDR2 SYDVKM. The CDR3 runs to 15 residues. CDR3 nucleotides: TGTGCCAGCAGTTTATCACGGCAGGGTAATCAGCCCCAGCATTTT. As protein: CASSLSRQGNQPQHF.

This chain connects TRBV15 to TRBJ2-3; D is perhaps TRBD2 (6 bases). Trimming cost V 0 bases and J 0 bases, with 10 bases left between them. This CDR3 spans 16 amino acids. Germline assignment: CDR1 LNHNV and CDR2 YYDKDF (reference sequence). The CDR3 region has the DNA TGTGCCACCAGCAGAGAAGGAGGGGTAAGCACAGATACGCAGTATTTT. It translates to CATSREGGVSTDTQYF.

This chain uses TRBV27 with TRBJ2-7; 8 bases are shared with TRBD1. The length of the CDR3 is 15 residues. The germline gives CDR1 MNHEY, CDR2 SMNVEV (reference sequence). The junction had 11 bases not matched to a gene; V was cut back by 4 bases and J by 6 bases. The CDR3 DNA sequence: TGTGCCAGCAGTTCATATCCCGACAGGGGTTTCGAGCAGTACTTC. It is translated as CASSSYPDRGFEQYF.

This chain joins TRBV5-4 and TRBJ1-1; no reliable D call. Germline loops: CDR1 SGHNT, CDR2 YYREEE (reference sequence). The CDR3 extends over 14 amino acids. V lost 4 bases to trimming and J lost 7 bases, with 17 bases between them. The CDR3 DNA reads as TGTGCCAGCAGCCCTGGGATATCCGGGGTTGAAGCTTTCTTT. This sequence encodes CASSPGISGVEAFF.

The CDR3, as DNA: TGTGCCAGCAGCCCTACTAGCGGGAGGGCTAGCACAGATACGCAGTATTTT. This sequence encodes CASSPTSGRASTDTQYF. The V call is TRBV7-8, the J call TRBJ2-3; 13 positions agree with TRBD2. The ends lost 5 bases at V and 0 bases at J; junction bases unmatched: 5. The germline V gene encodes CDR1 SGHVS and CDR2 FQNEAQ. The CDR3 runs 17 residues.

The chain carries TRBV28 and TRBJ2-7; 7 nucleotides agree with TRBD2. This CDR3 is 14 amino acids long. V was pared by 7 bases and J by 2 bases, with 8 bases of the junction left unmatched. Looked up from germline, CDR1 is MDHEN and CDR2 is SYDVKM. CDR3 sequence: CASNPPRGTYEQYF. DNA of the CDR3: TGTGCCAGCAACCCACCGCGGGGGACCTACGAGCAGTACTTC.